The clone carrying this TCR beta chain came up a few times. Assay used: immunoSEQ multiplex PCR; TCRdb lists only in-frame clones, some missing. The table lists about 230,000 clones, 65% to 85% of them singletons. This entry is derived from a study of blood T cell repertoires in COVID-19. V dropped 5 bases and J dropped 5 bases, with 15 bases sitting between them. From germline, CDR1 is LGHDT and CDR2 YNNKEL (reference sequence). The CDR3 loop spans 14 amino acids. The sample consisted of peripheral blood. The chain links TRBV3-1 (or the pseudogene TRBV3-2) to TRBJ2-5; D is possibly TRBD2 (7 bases). The receptor comes from an elderly woman with acute or convalescent COVID-19. CDR3 loop: CASSEAGGRETQYF. The DNA for the CDR3 is TGTGCCAGCAGCGAAGCCGGGGGGCGGGAGACCCAGTACTTC.